This T cell receptor (beta chain) was recorded in a study of T-cell memory formation after mild COVID-19. Study conclusions and caveats: Pre-infection memory showed some responding clones, and this suggested that cross-reactive memory joined. Second-wave clones peaking on day 37 lacked confirmed SARS-CoV-2 specificity.

This clonotype has just a few counts. Its specificity is not known. Employing constant-segment primers, 5'RACE generated TCR alpha and TCR beta cDNA libraries bearing sample barcodes and UMIs. From the 5' RACE reads, TCRdb called clonotypes with MiXCR, one entry per CDR3 protein. The sample carries hundreds of thousands of distinct CDR3 sequences, less than 25% recorded once. The CDR3 has 15 residues. Germline lookup yields CDR1 MGHRA and CDR2 YSYEKL. Germline trimming cut 0 bases from V and 4 bases from J; bases unmatched to any gene: 3. The chain uses TRBV4-1 and TRBJ2-7; 10 nucleotides match TRBD2. This clonotype was sampled from an adult woman who had mild COVID-19 (a few samples of this study predate the infection). Cell type and time point are not known. The sample consisted of PBMCs or a T cell subset sorted from them (not recorded which). CDR3 sequence (DNA): TGCGCCAGCAGCCAAGATAGCGGGGGGCTTTACGAGCAGTACTTC. Amino acids: CASSQDSGGLYEQYF.